This T cell receptor (beta chain) was sequenced in a study of tumor-infiltrating lymphocytes in primary liver carcinoma (dated by TCRdb to the late 2010s). Looking at the study overall: Roughly five patients with histopathologically diagnosed primary liver carcinoma underwent surgical resection in China between November 2015 and March 2016. Tumors of the five patients were stage T1-T3 N0M0 with maximum diameters of 4.2 to 10 cm. Of the five patients (three men and two women, aged 30 to 69 years), four had hepatocellular carcinoma and one had combined HCC and intrahepatic cholangiocarcinoma. Repertoires from technical replicates were highly reproducible, with mean shared-clone rates approximately 0.92 and correlation coefficients above 0.98. Across five regions of each liver tumor, along with adjacent normal tissue and blood, the study brought together TCRbeta repertoire sequencing, expression microarrays and whole-exome sequencing. Roughly 3.65 to 8 million productive TCRbeta reads were obtained per sample, and no significant difference in read depth was found between tissue types. A total of roughly 35 specimens from 5 patients, comprising 25 or so tumor regions, 5 adjacent noncancerous liver tissues and 5 peripheral blood samples, were covered by TCRbeta repertoire sequencing. What the authors observed across the whole study: Repertoire overlap was higher between tumor regions (mean roughly 35%) than tumor-adjacent (roughly 17%) or tumor-blood (14%) pairs, consistent with antigen-driven expansion. Only the TCR beta chain was sequenced, so true repertoire diversity is likely underestimated because unpaired alpha chains were not captured. The top 250 clones accounted for a significantly greater share of the repertoire in tumors than in blood (p = 0.039). Because the samples were bulk and unsorted, CD4+ and CD8+ T cell repertoires could not be compared. With just four to six patients in the study, the authors point out that the findings should be validated in a larger study.

RNA from unsorted whole blood was extracted with TRIzol reagent, and germline DNA was obtained with the DNeasy Blood & Tissue kit. Patients had chronic HBV infection and were treatment-naive at sampling. Before surgery, about 4 milliliters of peripheral blood were collected into K2EDTA tubes. To note about this clonotype: The antigen it recognizes is unknown. One end of the junction is discordant with germline, which a read error may explain.

From a lookup of the germline V gene, CDR1 and CDR2 are MNHEY and SVGAGI. The CDR3 starts with the cysteine, ends with the phenylalanine, and has 14 residues. The sequence is cut down to CDR3 DNA, 42 bases in frame from base 1. A constant-region primer and ProtoScript II reverse transcriptase were used to reverse-transcribe TCRbeta-specific cDNA from 500 ng total RNA. TCRbeta libraries were built with three nested multiplex PCR rounds, a slightly modified ARM-PCR procedure. The first two PCR rounds used multiplex TRBV1-TRBV30 forward primers with a Cbeta reverse primer, each for 10 cycles. Sample barcodes and Illumina adapters were added in a final 25-cycle PCR using Deep VentR polymerase. Before sequencing, amplicons between 200 and 500 bp were purified from gel using a QIAquick gel extraction kit. TCRbeta amplicons were sequenced on an Illumina HiSeq 2500 with 250-bp paired-end reads. The authors' pipeline ran thus. Trimmomatic v0.33 was used to quality-trim the reads, and FLASH v1.2.11 was used to merge paired reads so that full CDR3 sequences could be recovered. V, D and J germline segments were assigned to the rearranged TCRbeta sequences using MiGEC v1.2.1b. VDJtools v1.0.0 computed clonotype statistics and Shannon-Wiener diversity indices. Except for diversity analysis, only the 250 most abundant clonotypes of each sample were used in subsequent analyses to reduce sampling bias. TCRdb's own reprocessing of the public reads used fastp at Q25 and MiXCR and kept productive beta chains. Entries are consolidated by CDR3 protein sequence, retaining the most common genes and DNA. The V and J calls, along with clone size, are taken from TCRdb and not from the paper's own processing. The sample yields fewer than 400,000 distinct CDR3 sequences; more than 55% were counted once. The top ten clones comprise roughly 9% of the sample.

This clonotype was obtained from a middle-aged man with primary liver carcinoma and hepatitis B virus infection. The sequenced sample consisted of peripheral blood. This receptor chain uses TRBV6-5 and TRBJ2-1; a tentative D call is TRBD1 (6 bases match). The CDR3 amino acid sequence is: CAGSADRAYNEQFF. The DNA sequence reads TGTGCCGGCAGCGCGGACAGAGCCTACAATGAGCAGTTCTTC.